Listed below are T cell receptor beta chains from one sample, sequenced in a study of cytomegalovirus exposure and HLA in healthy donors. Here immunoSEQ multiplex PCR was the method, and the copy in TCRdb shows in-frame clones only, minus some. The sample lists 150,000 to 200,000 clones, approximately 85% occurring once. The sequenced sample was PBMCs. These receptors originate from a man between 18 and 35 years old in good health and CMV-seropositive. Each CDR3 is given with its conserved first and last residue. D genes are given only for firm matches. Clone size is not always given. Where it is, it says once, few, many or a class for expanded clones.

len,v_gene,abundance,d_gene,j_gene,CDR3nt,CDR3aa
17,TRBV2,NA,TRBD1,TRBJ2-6,TGTGCCAGCAGTCCCGGGACAGGGATTCCTGGGGCCAACGTCCTGACTTTC,CASSPGTGIPGANVLTF
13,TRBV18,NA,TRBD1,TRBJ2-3,TGTGCCAGCTCACCCGGGACAGCTGATACGCAGTATTTT,CASSPGTADTQYF
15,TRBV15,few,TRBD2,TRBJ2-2,TGTGCCACCAGCAGGACTAGCCCCCGCACCGGGGAGCTGTTTTTT,CATSRTSPRTGELFF
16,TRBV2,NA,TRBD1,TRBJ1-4,TGTGCCAGCTCTCAAGACAGGGGCATTGCTAATGAAAAACTGTTTTTT,CASSQDRGIANEKLFF
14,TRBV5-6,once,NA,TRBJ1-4,TGTGCCAGCAGATTCGGTGCTGGGAGTGAAAAACTGTTTTTT,CASRFGAGSEKLFF
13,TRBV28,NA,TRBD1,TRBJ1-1,TGTGCCAGTTTCCGGGACAGGGCCATTGAAGCTTTCTTT,CASFRDRAIEAFF
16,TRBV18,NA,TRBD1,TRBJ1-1,TGTGCCAGCTCACCCAGACAGGGGGCAATGGACACTGAAGCTTTCTTT,CASSPRQGAMDTEAFF
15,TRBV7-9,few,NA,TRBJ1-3,TGTGCCAGCGGTACTACTGGTTATTCTGGAAACACCATATATTTT,CASGTTGYSGNTIYF
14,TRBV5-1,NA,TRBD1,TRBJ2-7,TGCGCCAGCAGCGCTCGACAGGGGGACTACGAGCAGTACTTC,CASSARQGDYEQYF
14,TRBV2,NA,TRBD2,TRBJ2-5,TGTGCCAGTTTAATGTGGACTAGTAAAGAGACCCAGTACTTC,CASLMWTSKETQYF
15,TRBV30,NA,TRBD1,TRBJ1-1,TGTGCCTGGAGCCCGGGACAGCAACTTTACACTGAAGCTTTCTTT,CAWSPGQQLYTEAFF
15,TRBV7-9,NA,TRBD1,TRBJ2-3,TGTGCCAGCAGCTTAGGACAGGGGGACACAGATACGCAGTATTTT,CASSLGQGDTDTQYF
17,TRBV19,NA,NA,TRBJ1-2,TGTGCCAGTAGTATACCGTCTACGGGGGTTGGGAGCTATGGCTACACCTTC,CASSIPSTGVGSYGYTF
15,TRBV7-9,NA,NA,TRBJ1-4,TGTGCCAGCAGCTTAGCGACACCTTCGAGTGAAAAACTGTTTTTT,CASSLATPSSEKLFF
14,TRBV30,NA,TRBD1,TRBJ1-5,TGTGCCTGGAGTCCGACAGGGGGCCTTCAGCCCCAGCATTTT,CAWSPTGGLQPQHF
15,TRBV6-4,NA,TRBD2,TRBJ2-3,TGTGCCAGCAGCCCGGGACTAGCGGGCACAGATACGCAGTATTTT,CASSPGLAGTDTQYF
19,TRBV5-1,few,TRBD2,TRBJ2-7,TGCGCCAGCAGCTTGGGATTTCGACTAGCGGGGGGACGGCCCTACGAGCAGTACTTC,CASSLGFRLAGGRPYEQYF
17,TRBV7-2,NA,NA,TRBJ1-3,TGTGCCAGCAGCCCGGGCAGGCCCCAGGGTTCTGGAAACACCATATATTTT,CASSPGRPQGSGNTIYF
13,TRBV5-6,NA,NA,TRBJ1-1,TGTGCCAGCAGCACCGGACTAAACACTGAAGCTTTCTTT,CASSTGLNTEAFF
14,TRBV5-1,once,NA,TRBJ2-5,TGCGCCAGCAGCTTCGGCTCGGGGAAGGAGACCCAGTACTTC,CASSFGSGKETQYF
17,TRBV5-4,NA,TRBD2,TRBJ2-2,TGTGCCAGCAGCTTCAGAGCGGGGGGGCCTTCTATCGGGGAGCTGTTTTTT,CASSFRAGGPSIGELFF
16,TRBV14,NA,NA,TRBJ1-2,TGTGCCAGCAGCCAAGTCCAGGTGTCTGATTCATATGGCTACACCTTC,CASSQVQVSDSYGYTF
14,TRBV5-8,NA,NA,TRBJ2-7,TGTGCCAGCAGCTTACAGGGGGGGGCCTACGAGCAGTACTTC,CASSLQGGAYEQYF
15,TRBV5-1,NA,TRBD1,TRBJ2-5,TGCGCCAGCAGCTTGGGGGACAGGGGGCAAGAGACCCAGTACTTC,CASSLGDRGQETQYF
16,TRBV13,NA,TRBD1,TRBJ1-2,TGTGCCAGCAGCGCCGGGACAGGGTATCAGTATGGGGGCTACACCTTC,CASSAGTGYQYGGYTF
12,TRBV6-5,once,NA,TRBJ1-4,TGTGCCAGCAGCTTTGGGGGGGAAAAACTGTTTTTT,CASSFGGEKLFF
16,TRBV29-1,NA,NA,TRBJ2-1,TGCAGCGCGGGGCGCCCCGGGGGTGCCGGGGTCGATGAGCAGTTCTTC,CSAGRPGGAGVDEQFF
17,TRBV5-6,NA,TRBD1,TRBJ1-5,TGTGCCAGCAGCTTGAATACAGGGGGTTCTAGCAATCAGCCCCAGCATTTT,CASSLNTGGSSNQPQHF